The source of this T cell receptor (beta chain) is a study of Graves' ophthalmopathy and Graves' hyperthyroidism. Germline V gene data show CDR1 as DFQATT and CDR2 as SNEGSKA (reference sequence). V lost 6 bases, J lost 8 bases, and 11 bases stayed unmatched. The CDR3 has 13 residues. Beta-chain TCR CDR3 regions were amplified from RNA transcripts. The library came from an HTBI-primed first-round RT-PCR and a second-round multiplex PCR. One entry per CDR3 protein, called by TCRdb with MiXCR from the multiplex PCR reads. Counted here are roughly 300,000 distinct CDR3 sequences, about a sixth occurring once; the ten biggest clones make up 10% to 15%. This clonotype was seen ten or more times. Lactation, pregnancy, uncontrolled infections and other autoimmune diseases were all grounds for excluding patients.

Sequenced sample: peripheral blood. The J gene is TRBJ2-7, the V gene TRBV20-1; 9 bases fit TRBD1. The origin of this receptor is an adult man with Graves' ophthalmopathy. CDR3 DNA sequence: TGCAGTGCCCTATTGGGACAGGGAGTAAAGCAGTACTTC. Translated, it gives CSALLGQGVKQYF.